A selection of T cell receptor beta chains follows, all from one sample in a study of naive and memory T cell subsets. TCRdb independently ran MiXCR on the UMI-ligation and nested PCR reads; one entry per CDR3 protein. Of about 90,000 distinct CDR3 sequences listed, 5.5% to 8.5% are singletons. The sample consisted of central memory CD4+ T cells from blood. These receptors all come from a human donor in good health. CDR3s include the opening cysteine and the closing phenylalanine or tryptophan. Each record gives: CDR3 DNA, CDR3 protein, clone size, D gene, CDR3 length, V gene, J gene. D genes are given only for firm matches. For some rows the clone size is stated as once, few or many, or as a class when expanded; others skip it.

TGCAGTGCTAGAGACTCAGTGGGACAGAGAATGAACACTGAAGCTTTCTTT,CSARDSVGQRMNTEAFF,many,TRBD1,17,TRBV20-1,TRBJ1-1
TGTGCCAGCAGCTTAGCGCTTGGAAGCACAGATACGCAGTATTTT,CASSLALGSTDTQYF,many,-,15,TRBV7-2,TRBJ2-3
TGTGCCAGCAGTTTCGGACAGGCTAATGAAAAACTGTTTTTT,CASSFGQANEKLFF,many,TRBD1,14,TRBV12-3/TRBV12-4,TRBJ1-4
TGTGCCAGCAGCCAAGGGGCGGGATTGGATACGCAGTATTTT,CASSQGAGLDTQYF,many,-,14,TRBV9,TRBJ2-3
TGCAGTGCCCCCGTCCTAGCGGAGCATGAGCAGTTCTTC,CSAPVLAEHEQFF,-,TRBD2,13,TRBV20-1,TRBJ2-1
TGCAGTGCTAGTTCTAGCGGGAGGTTTAATGAGCAGTTCTTC,CSASSSGRFNEQFF,-,TRBD2,14,TRBV20-1,TRBJ2-1
TGTGCCAGCAGGGGGACCGACAAAGCGAATCAGCCCCAGCATTTT,CASRGTDKANQPQHF,many,-,15,TRBV6-6,TRBJ1-5
TGTGCCAGCAGCTTAAATCAGGCAGACAGGGCGACTGAAGCTTTCTTT,CASSLNQADRATEAFF,many,TRBD1,16,TRBV7-9,TRBJ1-1
TGCGCCAGCAGCCCCGGGACAGGGAAGAACTATGGCTACACCTTC,CASSPGTGKNYGYTF,many,TRBD1,15,TRBV5-1,TRBJ1-2
TGTGCCAGCAGCTCGGGTACGGCCGGACGTTTCAAGAACACTGAAGCTTTCTTT,CASSSGTAGRFKNTEAFF,many,-,18,TRBV7-8,TRBJ1-1
TGTGCCAGCAGTTTAGTGACGGACAGGACGGTCTTC,CASSLVTDRTVF,many,TRBD1,12,TRBV12-3/TRBV12-4,TRBJ2-5
TGTGCCAGTGGCCTTAAAGGAGACACTGAAGCTTTCTTT,CASGLKGDTEAFF,-,-,13,TRBV19,TRBJ1-1
TGTGCCAGCAGCTTAGGGGCCGGCGGCCTGCGAGATACGCAGTATTTT,CASSLGAGGLRDTQYF,few,-,16,TRBV7-2,TRBJ2-3
TGTGCCAGTAGTAGGGCGCAGGGAAGGGATGAGCAGTTCTTC,CASSRAQGRDEQFF,few,-,14,TRBV19,TRBJ2-1